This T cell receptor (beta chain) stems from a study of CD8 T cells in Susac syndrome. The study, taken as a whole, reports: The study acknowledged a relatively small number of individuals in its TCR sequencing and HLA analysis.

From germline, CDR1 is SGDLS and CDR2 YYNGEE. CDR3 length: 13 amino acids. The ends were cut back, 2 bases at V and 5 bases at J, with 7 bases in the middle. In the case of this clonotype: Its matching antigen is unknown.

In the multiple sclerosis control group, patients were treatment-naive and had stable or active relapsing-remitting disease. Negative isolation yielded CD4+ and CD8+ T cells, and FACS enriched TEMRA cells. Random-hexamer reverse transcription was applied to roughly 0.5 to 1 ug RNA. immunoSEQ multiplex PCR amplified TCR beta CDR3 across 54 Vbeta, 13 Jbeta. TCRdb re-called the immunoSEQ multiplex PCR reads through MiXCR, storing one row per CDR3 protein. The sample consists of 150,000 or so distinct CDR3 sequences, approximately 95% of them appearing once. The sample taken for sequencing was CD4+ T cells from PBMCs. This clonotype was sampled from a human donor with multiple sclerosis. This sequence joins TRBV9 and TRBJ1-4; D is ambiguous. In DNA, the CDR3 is TGTGCCAGCAGCGTGGCTTCCAATGAAAAACTGTTTTTT. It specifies CASSVASNEKLFF.